This note documents a single T cell receptor (beta chain) sequence. What it binds is unknown. The table came from immunoSEQ multiplex PCR; TCRdb's copy has only in-frame clones and leaves some out. The sample lists about 17,000 clones; roughly nine tenths were seen once. This sample was included in a study of PD-1 blockade in classical Hodgkin lymphoma. Whole-study findings and limits: Newly diagnosed patients were reported to exhibit reduced baseline TCR diversity relative to healthy donors.

Time point indicated: newly diagnosed, previously untreated cHL patient sample. The study compared against PBMCs from newly diagnosed, untreated classical Hodgkin lymphoma. This CDR3 is 13 amino acids long. Deletions cut 4 bases from V and 5 bases from J, with 11 bases between. The germline V gene has CDR1 LNHDA and CDR2 SQIVND (reference sequence). The TCR sequence derives from a human donor with classical Hodgkin lymphoma. The sample comprised peripheral blood mononuclear cells (PBMCs). The chain carries TRBV19 and TRBJ1-1; tentatively, D is TRBD1 (5 bases). CDR3 in DNA: TGTGCCAGTAGTAATGGGAGGGGTACTGAAGCTTTCTTT. Translated: CASSNGRGTEAFF.